This T cell receptor (beta chain) was identified in a study of cytomegalovirus exposure and HLA in healthy donors. Primers for the PCR totalled 60 Vbeta and 13 Jbeta. Sequenced by immunoSEQ multiplex PCR; TCRdb stores in-frame clones only, minus some. This table holds around 170,000 clones, roughly 80% found once. This clone showed up just once. V was pared by 2 bases and J by 1 base, with 7 bases of the junction left unmatched. CDR1 SGHNT and CDR2 YYREEE come from the germline V gene (reference sequence). The CDR3 has 16 residues. The TCR comes from a man aged 50 to 59 in good health and CMV-seronegative. Sequencing was performed on PBMCs. The chain uses TRBV5-4 and TRBJ1-1; 8 bases are a match to TRBD1. The CDR3 DNA sequence: TGTGCCAGCAGCTTTGACAGGGGATGGGAGAACACTGAAGCTTTCTTT. Residues: CASSFDRGWENTEAFF.